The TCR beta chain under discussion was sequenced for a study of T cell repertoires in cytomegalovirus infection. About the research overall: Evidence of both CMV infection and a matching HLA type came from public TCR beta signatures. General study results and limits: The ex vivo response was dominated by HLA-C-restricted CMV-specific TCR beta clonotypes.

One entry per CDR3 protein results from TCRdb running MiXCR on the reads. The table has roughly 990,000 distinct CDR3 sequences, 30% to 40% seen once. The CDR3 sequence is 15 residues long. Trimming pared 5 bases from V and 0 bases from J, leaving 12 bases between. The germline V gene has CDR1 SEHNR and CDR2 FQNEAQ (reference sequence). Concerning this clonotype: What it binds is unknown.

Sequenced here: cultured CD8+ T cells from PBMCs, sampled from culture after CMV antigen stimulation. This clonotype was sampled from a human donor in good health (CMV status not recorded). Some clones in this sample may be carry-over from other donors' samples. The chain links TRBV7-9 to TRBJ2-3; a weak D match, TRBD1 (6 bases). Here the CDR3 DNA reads TGTGCCAGCAGCAACCGGGACACTAGCACAGATACGCAGTATTTT. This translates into CASSNRDTSTDTQYF.